One sample yielded the 27 T cell receptor beta chains listed below, sequenced in a study of control samples from healthy donors and cancer patients. The repertoire was sequenced with immunoSEQ multiplex PCR; TCRdb's copy has only in-frame clones and lacks some. Here the sample spans fewer than 120,000 clones, around 89% being singletons. The sample consisted of PBMCs. The receptors shown here come from a woman aged 60-75 years with lung cancer.

This chain connects TRBV3-1 (or the pseudogene TRBV3-2) to TRBJ2-5; 8 bases fit TRBD2. The CDR3 has 14 residues. Germline V CDR1 and CDR2: LGHDT, YNNKEL (reference sequence). Germline trimming cut 4 bases from V and 5 bases from J; bases unmatched to any gene: 6. CDR3 DNA sequence: TGTGCCAGCAGCCCGCCAAGCGGGGGCGAGACCCAGTACTTC. It is translated as CASSPPSGGETQYF.

The rearrangement links TRBV18 to TRBJ1-1, with a possible D match to TRBD1 (5 bases). The length of the CDR3 is 13 residues. Trimming removed 10 bases from V and 3 bases from J, with 15 bases in between. CDR1 KGHSH and CDR2 LQKENI come from the germline V gene. The CDR3 DNA reads TGTGCCACCTTAGGGACCCCGGACACTGAAGCTTTCTTT. This codes for CATLGTPDTEAFF.

The V and J genes are TRBV27 and TRBJ1-1; TRBD1 is a possible D gene (6 bases). Between the trimmed V and J ends, which lost 6 bases and 0 bases, there was a span of 11 bases. CDR1 is MNHEY and CDR2 is SMNVEV in the germline V gene (reference sequence). CDR3 length: 14 residues. This CDR3 reads CASSTGTMNTEAFF. The DNA of the CDR3 is TGTGCCAGCAGCACCGGGACAATGAACACTGAAGCTTTCTTT.

The count of this clone is one. The rearrangement uses TRBV5-1 and TRBJ2-2; TRBD1 aligns across 9 bases. The CDR3 runs to 14 residues. V shed 4 bases and J 5 bases; nucleotides not matched to a gene: 3. The germline gives CDR1 SGHRS, CDR2 YFSETQ. CDR3 nucleotide sequence: TGCGCCAGCAGCCCGGGGACAGGGACCGGGGAGCTGTTTTTT. As protein: CASSPGTGTGELFF.

The chain recombines TRBV30 with TRBJ2-5, with D tentatively TRBD1 or TRBD2 (5 bases each). The V gene's germline CDR1 is GTSNPN and CDR2 SVGIG (reference sequence). The CDR3 sequence is 16 residues long. The V end lost 0 bases, the J end lost 5 bases, and 19 bases lay between the germline ends. This chain's CDR3 is CAWSVLGPGVKETQYF. The CDR3, as DNA: TGTGCCTGGAGTGTATTGGGGCCCGGGGTGAAGGAGACCCAGTACTTC.

The J gene is TRBJ2-5, the V gene TRBV24-1, with 9 bases aligning to TRBD1. From germline, CDR1 is KGHDR and CDR2 SFDVKD. V shed 2 bases, J shed 12 bases, and the junction held 12 bases outside the gene matches. CDR3 length: 15 amino acids. The DNA for the CDR3 is TGTGCCACCAGTGATTCGCAGAGACAGGGGGAGCCAAAGTACTTC. It translates to CATSDSQRQGEPKYF.

This chain uses TRBV5-1 with TRBJ1-2, with D uncertain. Germline loops: CDR1 SGHRS, CDR2 YFSETQ. V shed 2 bases and J shed 0 bases, with 5 bases lying between them. CDR3 length equals 13 residues. CDR3 loop: CASSFDTNYGYTF. The CDR3 DNA is TGCGCCAGCAGCTTCGATACTAACTATGGCTACACCTTC.

The chain employs TRBV30 and TRBJ2-5; TRBD1 might be the D (6 bases). V gave up 2 bases and J gave up 5 bases, with 9 bases separating them. The CDR3 totals 12 residues. The germline V gene encodes CDR1 GTSNPN and CDR2 SVGIG (reference sequence). The CDR3 DNA sequence: TGTGCCTGGAGTACAGGGTGGGAGACCCAGTACTTC. It specifies CAWSTGWETQYF.

The chain employs TRBV14 and TRBJ1-2; D may be TRBD1 (6 bases). Germline V lookup: CDR1 SGHDN, CDR2 FVKESK. The CDR3 length is 15 residues. The V and J ends lost 4 bases and 8 bases respectively, with 20 bases between them. CDR3 loop: CASSLGQMLTKGYTF. In DNA, the CDR3 is TGTGCCAGCAGCCTGGGACAAATGCTAACTAAGGGCTACACCTTC. Using reference TRBV14 and TRBJ1-2 for the parts outside the CDR3, the full variable domain is EAGVTQFPSHSVIEKGQTVTLRCDPISGHDNLYWYRRVMGKEIKFLLHFVKESKQDESGMPNNRFLAERTGGTYSTLKVQPAELEDSGVYFCASSLGQMLTKGYTFGSGTRLTVV.

The chain recombines TRBV18 with TRBJ1-5, with TRBD1 identical over 7 bases. CDR3 length equals 15 residues. Losses at the gene ends were 3 bases for V and 6 bases for J; bases not matched to a gene: 8. The germline gives CDR1 KGHSH, CDR2 LQKENI. CDR3 nucleotides: TGTGCCAGCTCACCCCCAGGGGGGAGGCTTCAGCCCCAGCATTTT. Its protein product is CASSPPGGRLQPQHF.

The rearrangement links TRBV5-1 to TRBJ2-5; D might be TRBD2 (6 bases). Germline V CDR1 and CDR2: SGHRS, YFSETQ. Trimming removed 4 bases at V and 3 bases at J, with 28 bases between. CDR3 length equals 19 residues. The CDR3 DNA reads as TGCGCCAGCAGCCCGTATAGCCCTGGAGGGCGGTACAGCGAAGAGACCCAGTACTTC. Translating it yields CASSPYSPGGRYSEETQYF.

The chain recombines TRBV12-3 or TRBV12-4 with TRBJ1-1; 7 nucleotides agree with TRBD1. The CDR3 spans 13 residues. V was clipped by 6 bases and J by 1 base; unmatched bases: 2. In DNA form, the CDR3 reads TGTGCCAGCAGGACAGGGTCGAACACTGAAGCTTTCTTT. Translation gives CASRTGSNTEAFF.

The chain joins TRBV19 to TRBJ1-2; weak D call: TRBD1 (5 bases). The CDR3 has 15 residues. With 6 bases removed from V and 8 bases from J, the gap between germline ends came to 22 bases. Germline V gene sequence: CDR1 LNHDA, CDR2 SQIVND (reference sequence). The CDR3 region has the DNA TGTGCCAGTAGCCTCCTTGAGGGCAGGGCGAACGGCTACACCTTC. Protein: CASSLLEGRANGYTF.

The rearrangement joins TRBV6-5 to TRBJ1-2; D call uncertain. Trimming cost V 7 bases and J 7 bases, with 16 bases left between them. The CDR3 loop spans 13 amino acids. Per the germline V gene, CDR1 is MNHEY and CDR2 is SVGAGI. The CDR3 loop is CASTVDTPGGYTF. The DNA for the CDR3 is TGTGCCAGCACCGTAGACACGCCGGGTGGCTACACCTTC.

The chain recombines TRBV7-2 with TRBJ1-3; D is perhaps TRBD1 (6 bases). CDR3 size: 14 residues. The V gene's germline CDR1 is SGHTA and CDR2 FQGNSA. V lost 5 bases and J 2 bases, leaving 10 bases between the germline ends. CDR3 DNA sequence: TGTGCCAGCAGCCAACAGGGTACTGGAAACACCATATATTTT. This encodes CASSQQGTGNTIYF.

This chain joins TRBV7-9 and TRBJ1-2; 11 bases map to TRBD1. Germline V gene sequence: CDR1 SEHNR, CDR2 FQNEAQ (reference sequence). With V trimmed by 5 bases and J by 6 bases, 5 bases remained unmatched. The CDR3 consists of 14 residues. CDR3 sequence reads: CASSPDRGQHGYTF. The CDR3, as DNA: TGTGCCAGCAGCCCGGACAGGGGGCAACATGGCTACACCTTC.

The J gene is TRBJ1-5, the V gene TRBV7-2; D gene unclear. Germline V gene sequence: CDR1 SGHTA, CDR2 FQGNSA. The V end lost 2 bases, the J end lost 3 bases, and 11 bases lay between the germline ends. The CDR3 runs 15 residues. In DNA form, the CDR3 reads TGTGCCAGCAGCTTACTGGGTCAAATCAATCAGCCCCAGCATTTT. It encodes CASSLLGQINQPQHF.

The genes are TRBV19 and TRBJ1-5; D may be TRBD1 (6 bases). The V end lost 7 bases, the J end lost 1 base, and 17 bases lay between the germline ends. CDR3 length equals 16 residues. The germline V gene encodes CDR1 LNHDA and CDR2 SQIVND (reference sequence). This chain's CDR3 is CASKDSGRWSNQPQHF. The CDR3 nucleotides read TGTGCCAGTAAGGACAGTGGAAGATGGAGCAATCAGCCCCAGCATTTT. The full variable domain, rest sourced from reference TRBV19 and TRBJ1-5, is DGGITQSPKYLFRKEGQNVTLSCEQNLNHDAMYWYRQDPGQGLRLIYYSQIVNDFQKGDIAEGYSVSREKKESFPLTVTSAQKNPTAFYLCASKDSGRWSNQPQHFGDGTRLSIL.

This chain uses TRBV12-3 or TRBV12-4 with TRBJ1-1, with unresolved D. CDR3 length equals 13 residues. V was pared by 3 bases and J by 1 base, with 6 bases between. CDR3 DNA sequence: TGTGCCAGCAGTTTCTCTTCGAACACTGAAGCTTTCTTT. Protein: CASSFSSNTEAFF.

The chain combines TRBV12-5 with TRBJ1-4; D remains ambiguous. Trimming shortened V by 7 bases and J by 8 bases, and 14 bases separated the two germline ends. The germline gives CDR1 LGHNT, CDR2 FRNRAP. The CDR3 has 13 residues. The CDR3 here is CASDGPGREKLFF. The CDR3 DNA follows: TGTGCTAGTGATGGGCCAGGCAGAGAAAAACTGTTTTTT.

The rearrangement links TRBV5-4 to TRBJ1-2, with D possibly being TRBD1 (5 bases). The CDR3 totals 15 residues. Per germline, CDR1 SGHNT and CDR2 YYREEE (reference sequence). Trimming removed 4 bases from V and 5 bases from J, with 18 bases in between. The CDR3 is CASSLGPGQAYGYTF. DNA for the CDR3: TGTGCCAGCAGCCTCGGGCCAGGGCAAGCTTATGGCTACACCTTC.

V usage is TRBV10-3 and J usage is TRBJ2-7; TRBD2 aligns across 15 bases. The ends lost 4 bases at V and 6 bases at J; junction bases unmatched: 4. Germline V lookup: CDR1 ENHRY, CDR2 SYGVKD. This CDR3 is 15 amino acids long. The CDR3 region has the DNA TGTGCCATCAGTGGTGGGGGACTAGCGGGAGGCGAGCAGTACTTC. Protein sequence: CAISGGGLAGGEQYF.

The chain uses TRBV6-5 and TRBJ1-5; a weak D match, TRBD1 (5 bases). The V end lost 10 bases, the J end lost 0 bases, and 13 bases lay between the germline ends. The CDR3 is 14 amino acids. Germline CDR1 and CDR2: MNHEY and SVGAGI. The CDR3 DNA reads TGTGCCACCCGGGGCCAACTTAGCAATCAGCCCCAGCATTTT. The encoded protein is CATRGQLSNQPQHF.

The rearrangement links TRBV28 to TRBJ2-6; a possible D gene is TRBD2 (5 bases). The CDR3 covers 15 residues. CDR1 and CDR2 (germline): MDHEN, SYDVKM. V lost 2 bases and J lost 2, with 7 bases in between. As DNA, the CDR3 is TGTGCCAGCAGTTTAGAGGGCGCTGGGGCCAACGTCCTGACTTTC. As protein: CASSLEGAGANVLTF.

This chain connects TRBV18 to TRBJ1-4; 11 bases align to TRBD1. Germline CDR1 and CDR2: KGHSH and LQKENI. Trimming at V came to 2 bases and at J to 10 bases, leaving 6 bases not matched to a gene. The CDR3 covers 15 residues. The CDR3 here is CASSPERTGGVKLFF. CDR3 sequence (DNA): TGTGCCAGCTCACCAGAAAGGACAGGGGGCGTAAAACTGTTTTTT.

The chain links TRBV19 to TRBJ1-1; 8 bases match TRBD1. Germline CDR1 is LNHDA and CDR2 is SQIVND (reference sequence). J lost 4 bases, V lost 6 bases, and 7 bases had no gene match. This CDR3 has 14 amino acids. The CDR3 loop reads CASRETGVGTEAFF. The DNA for the CDR3 is TGTGCCAGTAGGGAGACAGGGGTCGGCACTGAAGCTTTCTTT. The complete variable domain, with remaining parts taken from reference TRBV19 and TRBJ1-1, reads DGGITQSPKYLFRKEGQNVTLSCEQNLNHDAMYWYRQDPGQGLRLIYYSQIVNDFQKGDIAEGYSVSREKKESFPLTVTSAQKNPTAFYLCASRETGVGTEAFFGQGTRLTVV.

The chain is built from TRBV30 and TRBJ2-3, with D uncertain. This CDR3 contains 11 residues. V was clipped by 2 bases and J by 4 bases, with 4 bases between them. Germline V lookup: CDR1 GTSNPN, CDR2 SVGIG (reference sequence). In DNA form, the CDR3 reads TGTGCCTGGAGTTTGGCAGATACGCAGTATTTT. Its translation is CAWSLADTQYF.